The 22 T cell receptor beta chains below all came from one sample that was sequenced in a study of blood T cell repertoires in COVID-19. The repertoire was sequenced with immunoSEQ multiplex PCR; TCRdb's copy has only in-frame clones and lacks some. The data show about 150,000 clones, roughly three quarters seen once. The sample comprised PBMCs or T cells enriched from blood (not recorded which). These receptors were taken from a woman aged 45 to 65 who had recovered from COVID-19.

This chain links TRBV13 with TRBJ2-7; the match to TRBD2 covers 12 bases. With V trimmed by 1 base and J by 2 bases, 6 bases remained unmatched. The CDR3 extends over 17 amino acids. The germline gives CDR1 PRHDT, CDR2 FYEKMQ (reference sequence). The CDR3 nucleotides are TGTGCCAGCAGCTTAGAGGGACTAGCGGGTTCCGCCTACGAGCAGTACTTC. It codes for CASSLEGLAGSAYEQYF.

This chain uses TRBV5-8 with TRBJ2-6; D is undetermined. CDR1 SGHTS and CDR2 YDEGEE come from the germline V gene. CDR3 length equals 14 residues. V was pared by 5 bases and J by 0 bases, with 6 bases between. Here the CDR3 DNA reads TGTGCCAGCAGACTCCCCTCTGGGGCCAACGTCCTGACTTTC. Its protein is CASRLPSGANVLTF.

The V call is TRBV19, the J call TRBJ1-2; D might be TRBD1 (5 bases). CDR1 and CDR2 from the germline V gene are LNHDA and SQIVND (reference sequence). The CDR3 runs 15 residues. V dropped 5 bases and J dropped 4 bases, with 17 bases sitting between them. The CDR3 loop is CASSVPQGVVYGYTF. CDR3 nucleotide sequence: TGTGCCAGTAGTGTCCCCCAGGGCGTGGTCTATGGCTACACCTTC. Based on the CDR3 plus reference TRBV19 and TRBJ1-2, the full variable domain is DGGITQSPKYLFRKEGQNVTLSCEQNLNHDAMYWYRQDPGQGLRLIYYSQIVNDFQKGDIAEGYSVSREKKESFPLTVTSAQKNPTAFYLCASSVPQGVVYGYTFGSGTRLTVV.

This clone appeared a few times. This sequence joins TRBV7-9 and TRBJ1-2, with 10 bases that match TRBD1. From germline, CDR1 is SEHNR and CDR2 FQNEAQ (reference sequence). Unmatched junction bases numbered 11, after V lost 2 bases and J lost 8 bases. The CDR3 is 16 amino acids. For the CDR3, the DNA is TGTGCCAGCAGCTTATCCGTTGGAGGGACAGGGGTCGGCTACACCTTC. Translating it yields CASSLSVGGTGVGYTF.

The V and J genes are TRBV2 and TRBJ1-2, with 7 nucleotides matching TRBD1. The CDR3 length is 14 residues. Germline V gives CDR1 SNHLY, CDR2 FYNNEI. Trimming removed 1 base from V and 5 bases from J; junction bases left unmatched: 4. The CDR3 sequence is CASSEDRGWYGYTF. CDR3 DNA: TGTGCCAGCAGTGAAGACAGGGGTTGGTATGGCTACACCTTC.

The rearrangement links TRBV4-1 to TRBJ1-1; no definite D call. The germline CDR1 and CDR2 sequences are MGHRA and YSYEKL. This CDR3 contains 14 residues. Trimming stripped 1 base from V and 3 bases from J, with 9 bases between. The CDR3 is CASSQVGRDTEAFF. DNA for the CDR3: TGCGCCAGCAGCCAAGTTGGGAGGGACACTGAAGCTTTCTTT.

The V call is TRBV7-2, the J call TRBJ2-5; a possible D gene is TRBD1 (5 bases). The length of the CDR3 is 15 residues. Trimming left V 1 base short and J 2 bases short, with 11 bases between. CDR1 and CDR2 from the germline V gene are SGHTA and FQGNSA. The CDR3 spells CASSLGQPVQETQYF. Here the CDR3 DNA reads TGTGCCAGCAGCTTAGGACAGCCAGTTCAAGAGACCCAGTACTTC.

Only one count was recorded for this clone. Written as DNA, the CDR3 is TGTGCCAGCACCCCCTTTGGGACTATGGGCTACACCTTC. Protein sequence: CASTPFGTMGYTF. This chain uses TRBV7-9 with TRBJ1-2, with D perhaps TRBD1 (5 bases). V was pared by 7 bases and J by 8 bases, with 17 bases between. Germline assignment: CDR1 SEHNR and CDR2 FQNEAQ (reference sequence). This CDR3 is built from 13 residues.

This chain links TRBV12-3 or TRBV12-4 with TRBJ1-6; D gene uncertain. V lost 6 bases and J lost 5, with 5 bases in between. There are 12 residues in the CDR3. CDR3 coding DNA: TGTGCCAGCAGCCGCGATAATTCACCCCTCCACTTT. The encoded protein is CASSRDNSPLHF.

This sequence joins TRBV5-5 and TRBJ1-5; unclear D gene. This CDR3 contains 15 residues. Looked up from germline, CDR1 is SGHKS and CDR2 is YYEKEE (reference sequence). V gave up 3 bases and J gave up 4 bases, with 14 bases separating them. In DNA form, the CDR3 reads TGTGCCAGCAGCTACGGGTGGATAGCAAATCAGCCCCAGCATTTT. It is translated as CASSYGWIANQPQHF.

V usage is TRBV4-2 and J usage is TRBJ1-3; no definite D call. The ends were cut back, 2 bases at V and 0 bases at J, with 8 bases in the middle. There are 15 residues in the CDR3. CDR1 is LGHNA, CDR2 YNFKEQ, per germline. The CDR3 sequence is CASSQFPISGNTIYF. CDR3 DNA: TGTGCCAGCAGCCAATTTCCCATCTCTGGAAACACCATATATTTT.

The rearrangement uses TRBV2 and TRBJ1-4, with 9 bases lining up with TRBD1. There are 16 residues in the CDR3. Losses at the gene ends were 6 bases for V and 0 bases for J; bases not matched to a gene: 5. Germline lookup yields CDR1 SNHLY and CDR2 FYNNEI. This CDR3 reads CASRGQGFATNEKLFF. CDR3 DNA sequence: TGTGCCAGCAGAGGACAGGGGTTTGCAACTAATGAAAAACTGTTTTTT.

J is TRBJ2-1 and V is TRBV5-8, with 8 bases lining up with TRBD2. The V and J ends lost 3 bases and 8 bases, in that order; junction bases with no gene match: 19. The CDR3 length is 18 residues. Germline CDR1 is SGHTS and CDR2 is YDEGEE. The CDR3 DNA follows: TGTGCCAGCAGCTCGATTCGGAAGCGGCGGGGGGCTGGCCATGAGCAGTTCTTC. Its translation is CASSSIRKRRGAGHEQFF.

V is TRBV11-2 and J is TRBJ1-1, with 10 bases matching TRBD1. This CDR3 is built from 15 residues. Trimming removed 5 bases from V and 4 bases from J; junction bases left unmatched: 7. Germline values: CDR1 SGHAT, CDR2 FQNNGV. The chain's CDR3 is CASSILTGGLTEAFF. The CDR3 region has the DNA TGTGCCAGCAGCATATTGACAGGGGGCCTCACTGAAGCTTTCTTT.

V gene TRBV7-3 combines with J gene TRBJ2-3, with 14 positions matching TRBD2. The CDR3 totals 18 residues. The germline CDR1 and CDR2 sequences are SGHTA and FQGTGA. Trimming cost V 0 bases and J 5 bases; bases outside gene matches: 7. The CDR3 sequence: CASSLTGTSGGRGDTQYF. The DNA of the CDR3 is TGTGCCAGCAGCTTAACCGGGACTAGCGGGGGCCGAGGAGATACGCAGTATTTT.

The rearrangement joins TRBV27 to TRBJ1-5, with D perhaps matching TRBD1 (6 bases). The CDR3 is 13 residues long. V lost 6 bases to trimming and J lost 7 bases, with 13 bases between them. CDR1 and CDR2 from the germline V gene are MNHEY and SMNVEV (reference sequence). The CDR3 protein is CASSLNRVQPQHF. CDR3 in DNA: TGTGCCAGCAGCCTAAACAGGGTCCAGCCCCAGCATTTT.

The chain recombines TRBV20-1 with TRBJ1-1; TRBD1 is a possible D gene (5 bases). The V gene's germline CDR1 is DFQATT and CDR2 SNEGSKA (reference sequence). Trimming took 8 bases from V and 10 from J, leaving 17 bases between them. The CDR3 consists of 11 residues. The CDR3 reads CSITGAVLAFF. The CDR3 nucleotides read TGCAGTATAACAGGTGCCGTTTTAGCTTTCTTT.

The V and J genes are TRBV2 and TRBJ2-1, with 9 bases fitting TRBD1. Losses at the gene ends were 7 bases for V and 5 bases for J; bases not matched to a gene: 3. CDR3 size: 13 residues. The germline CDR1 and CDR2 sequences are SNHLY and FYNNEI. CDR3 bases: TGTGCCAGCACCGGACAGGGGCACAATGAGCAGTTCTTC. This translates into CASTGQGHNEQFF.

This chain joins TRBV15 and TRBJ1-5, with D tentatively TRBD1 (5 bases). The CDR3 runs 15 residues. Looked up from germline, CDR1 is LNHNV and CDR2 is YYDKDF (reference sequence). Deletions cut 2 bases from V and 4 bases from J, with 12 bases between. CDR3 loop: CATSRPQDPNQPQHF. The CDR3 nucleotides read TGTGCCACCAGCAGACCACAGGATCCGAATCAGCCCCAGCATTTT.

V and J are TRBV16 and TRBJ2-1; tentatively, D is TRBD2 (5 bases). Trimming removed 2 bases at V and 9 bases at J, with 17 bases between. CDR3 length equals 15 residues. Germline V gene sequence: CDR1 KGHSY, CDR2 FQNENV. As DNA, the CDR3 is TGTGCCAGCAGCCAAACTAGGACCGTCCCGGGTGAGCAGTTCTTC. This translates into CASSQTRTVPGEQFF. The full variable domain, its missing parts supplied by reference TRBV16 and TRBJ2-1, is GEEVAQTPKHLVRGEGQKAKLYCAPIKGHSYVFWYQQVLKNEFKFLISFQNENVFDETGMPKERFSAKCLPNSPCSLEIQATKLEDSAVYFCASSQTRTVPGEQFFGPGTRLTVL.

The V call is TRBV29-1, the J call TRBJ2-3; D might be TRBD2 (5 bases). In germline, CDR1 is SQVTM, CDR2 ANQGSEA. Deletions cut 7 bases from V and 1 base from J, with 12 bases between. The CDR3 is 13 amino acids. Here the CDR3 reads CSGVGARTDTQYF. Here the CDR3 DNA reads TGCAGCGGAGTGGGAGCGCGCACAGATACGCAGTATTTT.

The V and J genes are TRBV9 and TRBJ1-1, with a tentative D call TRBD1 (6 bases). The CDR3 has 14 amino acids. Between the trimmed V and J ends, which lost 3 bases and 7 bases, there was a span of 16 bases. Germline-derived CDR1 and CDR2 are SGDLS and YYNGEE. DNA of the CDR3: TGTGCCAGCAGCGACTCCCCTCAGGGGAATGAAGCTTTCTTT. Translating gives CASSDSPQGNEAFF.